This T cell receptor (beta chain) is drawn from a study of human T cells and chemical hapten exposure. The V end was cut by 5 bases, the J end by 0 bases, with 20 bases between. Germline CDR1 SEHNR, CDR2 FQNEAQ (reference sequence). The CDR3 is made up of 19 amino acids. Time point of the sample: patch test 1, 2 weeks after DPC sensitization. Treatment defined: therapeutic diphenylcyclopropenone sensitization with weekly scalp DPC. A single record per CDR3 protein comes from TCRdb applying MiXCR to the RACE reads. Found here are roughly 180,000 distinct CDR3 sequences, 20% to 25% of them singletons; the top ten hold over 6.5%.

The chain employs TRBV7-9 and TRBJ2-6; D is possibly TRBD1 (5 bases). The sample was whole blood, taken in connection with sensitization to the hapten diphenylcyclopropenone (DPC). This sequence originates from a woman in her forties or fifties with alopecia areata. Some clones in this sample may be carry-over from other donors' samples. CDR3 DNA: TGTGCCAGCAGCCCTAGGACCTGGGGCGCGAGCTCTGGGGCCAACGTCCTGACTTTC. Translated: CASSPRTWGASSGANVLTF. Full variable domain (outside the CDR3, taken from reference TRBV7-9 and TRBJ2-6): DTGVSQNPRHKITKRGQNVTFRCDPISEHNRLYWYRQTLGQGPEFLTYFQNEAQLEKSRLLSDRFSAERPKGSFSTLEIQRTEQGDSAMYLCASSPRTWGASSGANVLTFGAGSRLTVL.